The 29 T cell receptor beta chains below come from one sample, sequenced in a study of blood T cell repertoires in COVID-19. Data came from immunoSEQ multiplex PCR; TCRdb stores just in-frame clones and leaves some out. The sample carries fewer than 35,000 clones, 90% recorded once. The specimen was peripheral blood. Receptor source: a man in his 60s with active COVID-19.

This chain joins TRBV25-1 and TRBJ2-2; D remains ambiguous. CDR3 length: 14 amino acids. The ends were cut back, 3 bases at V and 1 base at J, with 6 bases in the middle. From germline, CDR1 is MGHDK and CDR2 SYGVNS. The chain's CDR3 is CASSERLNTGELFF. CDR3 nucleotides: TGTGCCAGCAGTGAGAGACTGAACACCGGGGAGCTGTTTTTT.

In its sample, this clone was seen once. The rearrangement uses TRBV20-1 and TRBJ1-5, with a weak D call TRBD1 (5 bases). CDR3 size: 15 residues. The V gene's germline CDR1 is DFQATT and CDR2 SNEGSKA (reference sequence). V was trimmed by 3 bases and J by 9 bases, leaving 21 bases between them. CDR3 nucleotides: TGCAGTGCTAGTCTGGCCGGCCCCGGGGGTGGGCCCCAGCATTTT. It encodes CSASLAGPGGGPQHF.

The V call is TRBV6-5, the J call TRBJ1-2; 9 bases agree with TRBD1. CDR3 size: 13 residues. Germline values: CDR1 MNHEY, CDR2 SVGAGI. V lost 6 bases to trimming and J lost 2 bases; unmatched junction nucleotides: 1. Here the CDR3 DNA reads TGTGCCAGCAGACAGGGGGCGAACTATGGCTACACCTTC. The encoded protein is CASRQGANYGYTF.

This clone was seen a handful of times. The chain uses TRBV3-1 (or the pseudogene TRBV3-2) and TRBJ1-2; no definite D call. V lost 4 bases, J lost 7 bases, and 13 bases lay in between. In germline, CDR1 is LGHDT, CDR2 YNNKEL (reference sequence). The CDR3 is 13 amino acids. This chain's CDR3 is CASSPLRRSGYTF. The CDR3 nucleotides read TGTGCCAGCAGCCCTTTGCGGAGATCTGGCTACACCTTC.

The V call is TRBV29-1, the J call TRBJ2-5, with D possibly matching TRBD2 (5 bases). The CDR3 extends over 12 amino acids. Trimming stripped 7 bases from V and 2 bases from J, with 11 bases between. Germline-derived CDR1 and CDR2 are SQVTM and ANQGSEA. The CDR3 here is CSGRSGQETQYF. CDR3 nucleotides: TGCAGCGGTCGTTCGGGACAAGAGACCCAGTACTTC. Looking up the rest from reference TRBV29-1 and TRBJ2-5 gives the full variable domain: SAVISQKPSRDICQRGTSLTIQCQVDSQVTMMFWYRQQPGQSLTLIATANQGSEATYESGFVIDKFPISRPNLTFSTLTVSNMSPEDSSIYLCSGRSGQETQYFGPGTRLLVL.

The table lists this clone with a few counts. Here the CDR3 DNA reads TGTGCCAGCAGCTCCTCCGGGAGGGGCCTGGGCTACACCTTC. Translating it yields CASSSSGRGLGYTF. The J gene is TRBJ1-2, the V gene TRBV5-4; TRBD1 might be the D (5 bases). This CDR3 is built from 14 residues. The ends were cut back, 3 bases at V and 8 bases at J, with 17 bases in the middle. Germline V gene lookup returns CDR1 SGHNT and CDR2 YYREEE (reference sequence).

The chain has TRBV5-5 and TRBJ1-1, with D tentatively TRBD1 (5 bases). Germline V CDR1 and CDR2: SGHKS, YYEKEE (reference sequence). This CDR3 has 12 residues. With 1 base removed from V and 7 bases from J, the gap between germline ends came to 8 bases. The chain's CDR3 is CASSLRGSEAFF. The CDR3 nucleotides are TGTGCCAGCAGCTTGCGGGGGAGTGAAGCTTTCTTT. The whole variable domain, remainder taken from reference TRBV5-5 and TRBJ1-1, is DAGVTQSPTHLIKTRGQQVTLRCSPISGHKSVSWYQQVLGQGPQFIFQYYEKEERGRGNFPDRFSARQFPNYSSELNVNALLLGDSALYLCASSLRGSEAFFGQGTRLTVV.

The chain employs TRBV12-2 and TRBJ2-7; TRBD2 is the table's D call and was not checked against the DNA. TRBV12-2 represents a pseudogene. The CDR3 is 16 amino acids. The CDR3 bases are TGTGCAAGTCGCTGTCGGACTAGCGGGGCCAGCTACGAGCAGTACTTC. Protein sequence: CASRCRTSGASYEQYF.

V is TRBV5-1 and J is TRBJ2-1, with D possibly being TRBD2 (5 bases). Trimming shortened V by 0 bases and J by 0 bases, and 7 bases separated the two germline ends. In germline, CDR1 is SGHRS, CDR2 YFSETQ. This CDR3 is built from 15 residues. CDR3 amino acids: CASSLAGISYNEQFF. The CDR3 DNA reads TGCGCCAGCAGCTTGGCGGGGATCTCCTACAATGAGCAGTTCTTC.

Worth noting for this clone: At one of its ends the junction is not consistent with the germline gene, which may arise from a read error. The chain is built from TRBV3-1 (or the pseudogene TRBV3-2) and TRBJ2-7; the D gene is possibly TRBD2 (5 bases). This CDR3 contains 24 residues. Germline V gives CDR1 LGHDT, CDR2 YNNKEL (reference sequence). DNA for the CDR3: TGTGCCAGCAGCCAAGATCTCTTTATTGGTTCGGCCTCCTGTATCGCGGGTCATTCCTACAAGCAGTACTTC. This sequence encodes CASSQDLFIGSASCIAGHSYKQYF.

This chain uses TRBV19 with TRBJ1-1; no definite D call. Germline CDR1 reads LNHDA; CDR2 reads SQIVND (reference sequence). The CDR3 loop spans 14 amino acids. V was pared by 5 bases and J by 0 bases, with 10 bases between. In DNA form, the CDR3 reads TGTGCCAGTAGTCCGGAGTACATGAACACTGAAGCTTTCTTT. Translation: CASSPEYMNTEAFF.

This rearrangement joins TRBV19 to TRBJ1-1; TRBD1 aligns across 7 bases. The CDR3 extends over 14 amino acids. Trimming took 5 bases from V and 5 from J; bases not matched to a gene: 8. The germline CDR1 and CDR2 sequences are LNHDA and SQIVND (reference sequence). CDR3 sequence: CASSPQGVLTEAFF. Written as DNA, the CDR3 is TGTGCCAGTAGTCCTCAGGGGGTATTGACTGAAGCTTTCTTT.

CDR3 protein: CAVPGSGANVLTF. The CDR3 DNA reads TGTGCCGTGCCGGGCTCTGGGGCCAACGTCCTGACTTTC. J is TRBJ2-6 and V is TRBV5-4, with unresolved D. Trimming stripped 10 bases from V and 0 bases from J, with 8 bases between. The germline CDR1 and CDR2 sequences are SGHNT and YYREEE (reference sequence). This CDR3 spans 13 amino acids.

The rearrangement links TRBV7-9 to TRBJ1-2; D possibly corresponds to TRBD1 (6 bases). CDR1 is SEHNR and CDR2 is FQNEAQ in the germline V gene (reference sequence). This CDR3 spans 12 amino acids. The V gene lost 5 bases and the J gene lost 7 bases, with 11 bases spanning the gap. CDR3 nucleotide sequence: TGTGCCAGCAGCGCCTCAGGGGCTGGCTACACCTTC. Its protein product is CASSASGAGYTF.

The V call is TRBV5-4, the J call TRBJ1-2; 8 bases line up with TRBD1. The CDR3 extends over 16 amino acids. From germline, CDR1 is SGHNT and CDR2 YYREEE (reference sequence). V was pared by 6 bases and J by 4 bases, with 14 bases of the junction left unmatched. CDR3 residues: CASTPEAGRGLYGYTF. In nucleotides, the CDR3 is TGTGCCAGCACCCCAGAGGCGGGCAGGGGGCTCTATGGCTACACCTTC.

The J gene is TRBJ2-1, the V gene TRBV24-1, with 9 bases aligning to TRBD1. After removal of 0 bases from V and 1 base from J, the junction contained 6 bases not matched to a gene. Per germline, CDR1 KGHDR and CDR2 SFDVKD. This CDR3 has 18 amino acids. CDR3 sequence (DNA): TGTGCCACCAGTGATTTGCAAACAGGACAGGGGTCCTACAATGAGCAGTTCTTC. Translating it yields CATSDLQTGQGSYNEQFF.

In this sample, this clone turned up once. The chain uses TRBV7-6 and TRBJ2-5, with TRBD2 identical over 7 bases. The CDR3 runs 16 residues. Trimming took 3 bases from V and 3 from J; bases not matched to a gene: 10. Germline V gives CDR1 SGHVS, CDR2 FNYEAQ. CDR3 DNA sequence: TGTGCCAGCAGCTTCGGGGCAGGGAGGGTGAAAGAGACCCAGTACTTC. Translation gives CASSFGAGRVKETQYF. Drawing the rest from reference TRBV7-6 and TRBJ2-5, the complete variable domain is GAGVSQSPRYKVTKRGQDVALRCDPISGHVSLYWYRQALGQGPEFLTYFNYEAQQDKSGLPNDRFSAERPEGSISTLTIQRTEQRDSAMYRCASSFGAGRVKETQYFGPGTRLLVL.

The J gene is TRBJ2-7, the V gene TRBV19; D is perhaps TRBD2 (7 bases). V was shortened by 7 bases and J by 5 bases, with 21 bases between the two germline ends. The CDR3 contains 15 residues. From germline, CDR1 is LNHDA and CDR2 SQIVND (reference sequence). CDR3 in DNA: TGTGCCAGTACTCTACAGGGTGCGGGGGTGAACGAGCAGTACTTC. This sequence encodes CASTLQGAGVNEQYF.

This chain uses TRBV9 with TRBJ2-3; 9 nucleotides match TRBD2. Per germline, CDR1 SGDLS and CDR2 YYNGEE. With V trimmed by 3 bases and J by 4 bases, 9 bases remained unmatched. This CDR3 region has 16 residues. CDR3 coding DNA: TGTGCCAGCAGCGCGAAGGAGCGGGGGGTCTCAGATACGCAGTATTTT. Protein product: CASSAKERGVSDTQYF.

This chain links TRBV11-3 with TRBJ1-3, with D possibly being TRBD1 (5 bases). This CDR3 region has 16 residues. The ends were cut back, 5 bases at V and 0 bases at J, with 14 bases in the middle. From germline, CDR1 is SGHNT and CDR2 YENEEA. The CDR3 region has the DNA TGTGCCAGCAGCCGTCAGGGCCTCAGCTCTGGAAACACCATATATTTT. Its protein product is CASSRQGLSSGNTIYF.

The chain carries TRBV5-4 and TRBJ1-1, with TRBD1 as a possible D gene (6 bases). Trimming removed 4 bases at V and 10 bases at J, with 17 bases between. Germline V lookup: CDR1 SGHNT, CDR2 YYREEE (reference sequence). The CDR3 is 13 residues long. The chain's CDR3 is CASSGQFQQGAFF. The CDR3 nucleotides read TGTGCCAGCAGCGGTCAGTTTCAACAGGGAGCTTTCTTT.

CDR3 sequence reads: CASSGPLGLLNAEQYF. The DNA for the CDR3 is TGTGCCAGCAGTGGACCCCTGGGACTCCTAAACGCGGAGCAGTACTTC. The chain joins TRBV6-2 or TRBV6-3 to TRBJ2-7, with D tentatively TRBD2 (6 bases). V lost 5 bases to trimming and J lost 7 bases, with 24 bases between them. The CDR3 totals 16 residues. Germline V gene sequence: CDR1 MNHEY, CDR2 SVGEGT.

This clone turned up a few times. The chain uses TRBV21-1 and TRBJ1-2; the D call TRBD1 from the table was never checked on the DNA. TRBV21-1 represents a pseudogene. The CDR3 is made up of 17 amino acids. CDR3 amino acids: CASSKALRDRSRYGYTF. CDR3 DNA: TGTGCCAGCAGCAAAGCGCTTCGGGACAGGTCCCGCTATGGCTACACCTTC.

This chain links TRBV28 with TRBJ1-5; 8 bases align to TRBD1. V gave up 3 bases and J gave up 4 bases; unmatched junction bases: 8. The CDR3 loop spans 16 amino acids. CDR1 and CDR2 (germline): MDHEN, SYDVKM. CDR3 protein: CASSFPGTGRNQPQHF. Written as DNA, the CDR3 is TGTGCCAGCAGTTTTCCCGGGACAGGACGAAATCAGCCCCAGCATTTT.

This chain uses TRBV18 with TRBJ1-2, with D unclear. Germline V gene sequence: CDR1 KGHSH, CDR2 LQKENI. V was cut by 5 bases and J by 2 bases, with 9 bases left in between. The CDR3 consists of 13 residues. The CDR3 is CASSVSENYGYTF. The CDR3 DNA follows: TGTGCCAGCTCAGTGAGTGAGAACTATGGCTACACCTTC.

The CDR3 region has the DNA TGTGCCAGCAGGAAACAGGGGGCGACGGATTCACCCCTCCACTTT. Amino acids: CASRKQGATDSPLHF. The chain employs TRBV6-5 and TRBJ1-6, with 9 bases identical to TRBD1. Germline V lookup: CDR1 MNHEY, CDR2 SVGAGI. CDR3 size: 15 residues. V shed 6 bases, J shed 8 bases, and the junction held 8 bases outside the gene matches.

A single count supports this clone. This chain connects TRBV19 to TRBJ1-1, with 8 bases aligning to TRBD1. Germline assignment: CDR1 LNHDA and CDR2 SQIVND (reference sequence). This CDR3 spans 15 amino acids. Trimming removed 3 bases from V and 4 bases from J; junction bases left unmatched: 7. The CDR3 nucleotides read TGTGCCAGTAGTATCCGACAGGGGATGGGCACTGAAGCTTTCTTT. This gives the protein CASSIRQGMGTEAFF.

The chain has TRBV29-1 and TRBJ2-6; no clear D gene. CDR3 length: 14 amino acids. Germline V lookup: CDR1 SQVTM, CDR2 ANQGSEA. V was shortened by 6 bases and J by 0 bases, with 9 bases between the two germline ends. CDR3 residues: CSVAESSGANVLTF. CDR3 DNA: TGCAGCGTCGCGGAGAGCTCTGGGGCCAACGTCCTGACTTTC.

The rearrangement uses TRBV6-6 and TRBJ1-1; 8 bases line up with TRBD1. This CDR3 is built from 14 residues. V shed 5 bases, J shed 2 bases, and the junction held 4 bases outside the gene matches. Per the germline V gene, CDR1 is MNHNY and CDR2 is SVGAGI (reference sequence). The CDR3 spells CASSDRGTNTEAFF. The CDR3, as DNA: TGTGCCAGCAGTGACAGGGGCACTAACACTGAAGCTTTCTTT.